Shown below are 30 T cell receptor beta chains from a single sample sequenced in a study of beta chain features in type 1 diabetes (dated by TCRdb to about 2018). The receptor library was made with the immunoSEQ multiplex PCR assay. The High Capacity cDNA Reverse Transcription Kit was used to reverse transcribe all of the isolated RNA, meaning that expressed TCRB transcripts were what got sequenced. TCRdb mirrors the immuneACCESS table, restricted to in-frame sequences. Some clones are absent from its copies; in checked studies, under half trace to an unresolved V gene, and the reason for the others is unknown. The sample table records roughly 160,000 clones; less than 10% of these occur just once. Clones ranked in the top ten supply under 0.55% of the sample. Beyond this particular receptor, the publication reports: In all four CD4+ subsets, TCRB CDR3 length was moderately but significantly shorter in type 1 diabetes patients.

Antigens for these TCRs are unknown. The sequencing input was central memory CD4+ T cells from blood. The receptors were sampled from a man younger than 35 with type 1 diabetes.

This clone was observed a handful of times. The chain carries TRBV19 and TRBJ2-2, with TRBD1 as a possible D gene (5 bases). The CDR3 loop spans 14 amino acids. V was clipped by 2 bases and J by 4 bases, with 8 bases between them. Per the germline V gene, CDR1 is LNHDA and CDR2 is SQIVND (reference sequence). The CDR3 loop reads CASSIKGSTGELFF. CDR3 nucleotides: TGTGCCAGTAGTATAAAGGGGTCCACCGGGGAGCTGTTTTTT.

V is TRBV15 and J is TRBJ1-6, with 7 nucleotides matching TRBD1. The germline CDR1 and CDR2 sequences are LNHNV and YYDKDF (reference sequence). V dropped 0 bases and J dropped 6; count of bases not matched to a gene: 11. CDR3 length: 18 amino acids. The CDR3 loop reads CATSRDRTATGTNSPLHF. The DNA for the CDR3 is TGTGCCACCAGCAGAGATCGGACGGCGACAGGGACTAATTCACCCCTCCACTTT.

This clone has a handful of counts. V gene TRBV7-2 combines with J gene TRBJ2-3; 8 positions match TRBD2. The V segment lost 1 base and the J segment 3 bases; nucleotides outside the gene matches: 6. CDR3 length: 16 amino acids. Germline CDR1 reads SGHTA; CDR2 reads FQGNSA. Written as DNA, the CDR3 is TGTGCCAGCAGCTTAGATGCGGGAGGTGGTACAGATACGCAGTATTTT. Residues: CASSLDAGGGTDTQYF.

The gene calls are TRBV5-1 and TRBJ2-2, with TRBD1 matching 11 bases. This CDR3 region has 15 residues. The V gene end was trimmed by 2 bases and the J gene end by 4 bases; junction bases not matched to a gene: 1. Germline-derived CDR1 and CDR2 are SGHRS and YFSETQ. The CDR3 region has the DNA TGCGCCAGCAGCTTCGGGACAGGGGGCACCGGGGAGCTGTTTTTT. Translation: CASSFGTGGTGELFF.

The table lists this clone with a few counts. The chain links TRBV30 to TRBJ1-4; 7 bases map to TRBD1. V dropped 2 bases and J dropped 7; count of bases not matched to a gene: 4. This CDR3 comprises 13 residues. Germline-derived CDR1 and CDR2 are GTSNPN and SVGIG (reference sequence). The DNA of the CDR3 is TGTGCCTGGAGTACAGGGGTTGGTGAAAAACTGTTTTTT. This translates into CAWSTGVGEKLFF.

V and J are TRBV15 and TRBJ2-1; D may be TRBD2 (5 bases). Looked up from germline, CDR1 is LNHNV and CDR2 is YYDKDF (reference sequence). The CDR3 consists of 16 residues. Trimming took 4 bases from V and 3 from J, leaving 16 bases between them. CDR3 bases: TGTGCCACCAGCACCCAAAGCCCCGGGATCTACAATGAGCAGTTCTTC. Encoded protein: CATSTQSPGIYNEQFF.

This rearrangement joins TRBV4-2 to TRBJ1-4, with D maybe TRBD1 (6 bases). This CDR3 comprises 17 residues. Trimming cost V 0 bases and J 8 bases, with 19 bases left between them. Germline V gives CDR1 LGHNA, CDR2 YNFKEQ. For the CDR3, the DNA is TGTGCCAGCAGCCAAGATCGTGTGGGGGGGGCTGGGGAAAAACTGTTTTTT. The encoded protein is CASSQDRVGGAGEKLFF.

This clone was counted between two and nine times. The chain links TRBV7-2 to TRBJ2-3; D possibly corresponds to TRBD2 (6 bases). Germline V gene data show CDR1 as SGHTA and CDR2 as FQGNSA. With 4 bases removed from V and 3 bases from J, the gap between germline ends came to 14 bases. The CDR3 runs to 15 residues. The CDR3 nucleotides read TGTGCCAGCAGCTCGCGGGGAAGCCTTACAGATACGCAGTATTTT. It yields the protein CASSSRGSLTDTQYF.

The chain recombines TRBV6-1 with TRBJ2-3; unclear D gene. Germline V CDR1 and CDR2: MNHNS, SASEGT. Trimming removed 0 bases at V and 10 bases at J, with 17 bases between. CDR3 size: 15 residues. The CDR3 coding sequence is TGTGCCAGCAGTGAAGCTCCGAACCCCCAGGCGCCGCAGTATTTT. It is translated as CASSEAPNPQAPQYF.

V and J are TRBV28 and TRBJ2-7, with D perhaps matching TRBD2 (6 bases). Deletions cut 4 bases from V and 0 bases from J, with 16 bases between. The CDR3 contains 16 residues. Germline V gene lookup returns CDR1 MDHEN and CDR2 SYDVKM. CDR3 nucleotide sequence: TGTGCCAGCAGTTCCCTAGGAGGGCGCAACTCCTACGAGCAGTACTTC. Residues: CASSSLGGRNSYEQYF. Full variable domain (remainder filled in from reference TRBV28 and TRBJ2-7): DVKVTQSSRYLVKRTGEKVFLECVQDMDHENMFWYRQDPGLGLRLIYFSYDVKMKEKGDIPEGYSVSREKKERFSLILESASTNQTSMYLCASSSLGGRNSYEQYFGPGTRLTVT.

The V and J genes are TRBV20-1 and TRBJ2-1; tentatively, D is TRBD1 (5 bases). CDR1 DFQATT and CDR2 SNEGSKA come from the germline V gene (reference sequence). The CDR3 runs 11 residues. V lost 8 bases and J lost 6, with 11 bases in between. The CDR3 sequence is CSPTQGNEQFF. The DNA of the CDR3 is TGCAGTCCTACCCAGGGCAATGAGCAGTTCTTC.

This clone has just a few counts. V usage is TRBV7-2 and J usage is TRBJ2-1; possible D gene TRBD2, 6 bases. CDR1 is SGHTA, CDR2 FQGNSA, per germline. The V end was cut by 8 bases, the J end by 6 bases, with 11 bases between. The CDR3 is made up of 12 amino acids. The CDR3 region is CASGAGSNEQFF. The DNA of the CDR3 is TGTGCCAGCGGAGCCGGGAGCAATGAGCAGTTCTTC.

V and J are TRBV5-1 and TRBJ2-1; the match to TRBD2 covers 11 bases. CDR3 length: 15 residues. J gave up 3 bases and V 4 bases, and 3 bases lay outside the gene matches. Germline V gene sequence: CDR1 SGHRS, CDR2 YFSETQ. The CDR3 reads CASSAGLAVYNEQFF. In nucleotides, the CDR3 is TGCGCCAGCAGCGCGGGACTAGCGGTCTACAATGAGCAGTTCTTC.

V is TRBV30 and J is TRBJ2-5, with D possibly matching TRBD1 (7 bases). Germline CDR1 is GTSNPN and CDR2 is SVGIG (reference sequence). V was trimmed by 5 bases and J by 5 bases, leaving 18 bases between them. The CDR3 covers 14 residues. The CDR3 DNA is TGTGCCTGGCGCCGGGACAGTGGGGGGGAGACCCAGTACTTC. Protein: CAWRRDSGGETQYF.

This clone was seen only a few times. The CDR3 sequence is CASSLGRGFSSYNSPLHF. CDR3 coding DNA: TGCGCCAGCAGCTTGGGTCGGGGATTCAGCTCCTATAATTCACCCCTCCACTTT. The chain combines TRBV5-1 with TRBJ1-6; D is unclear. The CDR3 runs 18 residues. CDR1 and CDR2 (germline): SGHRS, YFSETQ. V shed 0 bases and J shed 0 bases, with 13 bases lying between them.

This clone has more than one count but fewer than ten. This chain joins TRBV6-5 and TRBJ1-5; 9 bases agree with TRBD1. Unmatched junction bases numbered 10, after V lost 7 bases and J lost 6 bases. CDR1 and CDR2 (germline): MNHEY, SVGAGI. CDR3 length equals 15 residues. The DNA for the CDR3 is TGTGCCAGCAATCTGACAGGGGGAAGGCGTCAGCCCCAGCATTTT. Residues: CASNLTGGRRQPQHF.

The rearrangement uses TRBV6-5 and TRBJ2-7; TRBD1 matches at 8 bases. After removal of 6 bases from V and 3 bases from J, the junction contained 10 bases not matched to a gene. The CDR3 is 15 amino acids. Germline loops: CDR1 MNHEY, CDR2 SVGAGI. The chain's CDR3 is CASRKAGTGNYEQYF. The CDR3 nucleotides are TGTGCCAGCAGGAAAGCCGGGACAGGCAACTACGAGCAGTACTTC.

This clone was detected only a few times. The chain uses TRBV28 and TRBJ1-5; TRBD1 matches 11 bases. Germline values: CDR1 MDHEN, CDR2 SYDVKM. The CDR3 is made up of 15 amino acids. J was trimmed by 7 bases and V by 7 bases; bases with no gene match: 9. CDR3 DNA sequence: TGTGCCAGCATCTATCGGACAGGGGGCGGACAGCCCCAGCATTTT. As protein: CASIYRTGGGQPQHF.

V gene TRBV18 combines with J gene TRBJ2-7, with no clear D. The ends were cut back, 0 bases at V and 4 bases at J, with 13 bases in the middle. The CDR3 contains 15 residues. The germline V gene has CDR1 KGHSH and CDR2 LQKENI. The chain's CDR3 is CASSPPTPLPYEQYF. The CDR3 region has the DNA TGTGCCAGCTCACCACCCACTCCGCTCCCATACGAGCAGTACTTC.

This clone was observed a few times. The chain employs TRBV9 and TRBJ2-1; tentatively, D is TRBD2 (6 bases). CDR3 length: 18 amino acids. V dropped 0 bases and J dropped 4 bases, with 20 bases sitting between them. Germline CDR1 is SGDLS and CDR2 is YYNGEE. CDR3 sequence reads: CASSVERPGRGGYNEQFF. The CDR3 DNA follows: TGTGCCAGCAGCGTAGAGCGGCCGGGAAGGGGAGGTTACAATGAGCAGTTCTTC.

The J gene is TRBJ2-1, the V gene TRBV7-6, with a weak D call TRBD1 (5 bases). The germline gives CDR1 SGHVS, CDR2 FNYEAQ. The CDR3 runs 15 residues. The germline V and J ends were trimmed by 5 bases and 4 bases, with 15 bases remaining between them. DNA for the CDR3: TGTGCCAGCAGCCCCCTCGGCCCAGGGTACAATGAGCAGTTCTTC. The encoded protein is CASSPLGPGYNEQFF.

The chain carries TRBV7-2 and TRBJ2-4, with a weak D call TRBD2 (5 bases). Trimming took off 4 bases at V and 0 bases at J, with 13 bases between the two ends. Germline lookup yields CDR1 SGHTA and CDR2 FQGNSA. The CDR3 has 16 residues. The CDR3 region is CASSSGIRLAKNIQYF. CDR3 sequence (DNA): TGTGCCAGCAGCTCCGGGATTAGACTAGCCAAAAACATTCAGTACTTC.

The rearrangement joins TRBV7-2 to TRBJ2-7; 8 nucleotides match TRBD2. V shed 1 base and J 1 base; nucleotides not matched to a gene: 6. Germline CDR1 and CDR2: SGHTA and FQGNSA. CDR3 size: 16 residues. The CDR3 DNA reads as TGTGCCAGCAGCTTAGTGTTCGGGGGGGGGTCCTACGAGCAGTACTTC. Residues: CASSLVFGGGSYEQYF.

This chain connects TRBV14 to TRBJ1-1; D perhaps matches TRBD1 (6 bases). The CDR3 sequence is 15 residues long. Trimming removed 2 bases from V and 5 bases from J, with 15 bases in between. CDR1 SGHDN and CDR2 FVKESK come from the germline V gene. The CDR3 loop reads CASSQRSVGATEAFF. The CDR3 coding sequence is TGTGCCAGCAGCCAAAGATCGGTGGGGGCGACTGAAGCTTTCTTT.

In its sample, this clone was seen a few times. This chain links TRBV4-1 with TRBJ2-7; D might be TRBD1 (6 bases). Germline CDR1 is MGHRA and CDR2 is YSYEKL. Trimming took 1 base from V and 3 from J, leaving 16 bases between them. The CDR3 runs 16 residues. The CDR3 sequence: CASSQALGTTYYEQYF. CDR3 sequence (DNA): TGCGCCAGCAGCCAAGCCCTGGGGACAACCTACTACGAGCAGTACTTC.

This chain links TRBV28 with TRBJ1-5, with a tentative D call TRBD1 (5 bases). Germline loops: CDR1 MDHEN, CDR2 SYDVKM. The V end was cut by 5 bases, the J end by 1 base, with 9 bases between. This CDR3 contains 14 residues. The DNA of the CDR3 is TGTGCCAGCAGTCTATCAGGGAGCAATCAGCCCCAGCATTTT. Its translation is CASSLSGSNQPQHF.

The chain joins TRBV5-4 to TRBJ2-1; D is possibly TRBD2 (7 bases). From germline, CDR1 is SGHNT and CDR2 YYREEE (reference sequence). The CDR3 loop spans 17 amino acids. V was pared by 4 bases and J by 2 bases, with 19 bases between. CDR3 sequence: CASSLESGGLPYNEQFF. The CDR3 DNA is TGTGCCAGCAGCCTTGAGTCGGGGGGCTTACCCTACAATGAGCAGTTCTTC. The full variable domain, in which reference TRBV5-4 and TRBJ2-1 provide the parts outside the CDR3, is ETGVTQSPTHLIKTRGQQVTLRCSSQSGHNTVSWYQQALGQGPQFIFQYYREEENGRGNFPPRFSGLQFPNYSSELNVNALELDDSALYLCASSLESGGLPYNEQFFGPGTRLTVL.

V is TRBV29-1 and J is TRBJ2-1; the match to TRBD2 covers 13 bases. This CDR3 has 15 amino acids. The V segment lost 6 bases and the J segment 2 bases; nucleotides outside the gene matches: 4. Germline V gene data show CDR1 as SQVTM and CDR2 as ANQGSEA. CDR3 in amino acids: CSVRLAGGPYNEQFF. The CDR3 bases are TGCAGCGTCAGACTAGCGGGAGGCCCCTACAATGAGCAGTTCTTC.

This chain connects TRBV6-6 to TRBJ2-7; 7 bases agree with TRBD1. Near its end, the DNA agrees better with TRBJ2-1, so the J call may be wrong. Germline V lookup: CDR1 MNHNY, CDR2 SVGAGI (reference sequence). CDR3 length: 14 amino acids. The chain's CDR3 is CASAATRTGGEQFF. The CDR3 coding sequence is TGTGCCAGCGCCGCAACCAGGACAGGCGGTGAGCAGTTCTTC.

This clone came up a few times. This chain links TRBV29-1 with TRBJ1-1; D gene uncertain. Germline CDR1 reads SQVTM; CDR2 reads ANQGSEA. This CDR3 region has 12 residues. The V end was cut by 7 bases, the J end by 0 bases, with 9 bases between. CDR3 DNA: TGCAGCGCCTCCTATTTGAACACTGAAGCTTTCTTT. This sequence encodes CSASYLNTEAFF.